The rows below give T cell receptor beta chains drawn from one sample of a study of early T cells in non-severe SARS-CoV-2 infection. MiXCR, applied by TCRdb to the 5' RACE reads, yields one record per CDR3 protein. Of 25,000 to 35,000 distinct CDR3 sequences listed, about 2.7% are singletons. Sequenced material: whole blood. These receptors were collected from an adult who was a healthcare worker with PCR-confirmed SARS-CoV-2 infection or an uninfected control (not recorded which). CDR3s include the opening cysteine and the closing phenylalanine or tryptophan. Each record gives: CDR3 protein, CDR3 DNA, V gene, clone size, D gene, J gene. A D gene is named only where the DNA matches it firmly. Expanded clones get a size class; other rows say once, few or many, or leave the size out.

CASSSQGQGTDTQYF	TGTGCCAGCAGCTCTCAAGGGCAGGGTACAGATACGCAGTATTTT	TRBV11-2	many	-	TRBJ2-3
CASSFLGAQETQYF	TGTGCCAGCAGCTTTCTCGGGGCCCAAGAGACCCAGTACTTC	TRBV7-2	many	-	TRBJ2-5
CASSLGGRGRSSGNTIYF	TGTGCCAGCAGTTTAGGAGGGAGGGGCAGGAGCTCTGGAAACACCATATATTTT	TRBV12-3/TRBV12-4	many	-	TRBJ1-3
CASSPKGGTYNEQFF	TGTGCCAGCTCACCAAAGGGGGGGACCTACAATGAGCAGTTCTTC	TRBV18	many	-	TRBJ2-1
CASSQDAGEETQYF	TGCGCCAGCAGCCAAGACGCGGGGGAAGAGACCCAGTACTTC	TRBV4-1	many	TRBD2	TRBJ2-5
CASSNIPRGSTDTQYF	TGTGCCAGCAGTAACATCCCACGGGGTAGCACAGATACGCAGTATTTT	TRBV6-1	many	-	TRBJ2-3
CASSFYTNTGELFF	TGTGCCAGCAGCTTTTATACGAACACCGGGGAGCTGTTTTTT	TRBV7-8	many	-	TRBJ2-2
CASSSDWDPNQPQHF	TGTGCCAGCAGTTCCGACTGGGACCCCAATCAGCCCCAGCATTTT	TRBV12-3/TRBV12-4	many	-	TRBJ1-5
CSARDVASSYGYTF	TGCAGTGCTAGAGATGTCGCCTCTTCCTATGGCTACACCTTC	TRBV20-1	many	-	TRBJ1-2
CASSPGRVGANYGYTF	TGTGCCAGCAGTCCGGGACGAGTTGGGGCTAACTATGGCTACACCTTC	TRBV27	many	-	TRBJ1-2
CASRSSGGEKNIQYF	TGTGCCAGCAGGTCTAGCGGGGGGGAAAAAAACATTCAGTACTTC	TRBV28	many	TRBD2	TRBJ2-4
CASPLHQGTIRTF	TGTGCCAGCCCACTCCACCAGGGGACGATAAGGACCTTC	TRBV7-3	-	-	TRBJ1-2
CASSLGTAGHTDTQYF	TGTGCCAGCAGCTTAGGAACGGCGGGGCACACAGATACGCAGTATTTT	TRBV7-6	many	-	TRBJ2-3
CASSLNLRIPNEQFF	TGTGCCAGCAGCTTAAACCTTAGGATTCCCAATGAGCAGTTCTTC	TRBV7-3	many	-	TRBJ2-1
CASSQSPQGPDRDGNTIYF	TGTGCCAGCAGCCAAAGCCCCCAGGGTCCCGACAGGGATGGAAACACCATATATTTT	TRBV4-2	many	TRBD1	TRBJ1-3
CASSLVFVSGDGYTF	TGTGCCAGCAGCTTAGTCTTTGTGTCGGGGGATGGCTACACCTTC	TRBV7-2	many	-	TRBJ1-2
CAISTGTDTQYF	TGTGCCATCAGCACAGGGACAGATACGCAGTATTTT	TRBV10-3	many	-	TRBJ2-3
CASSLGQANSPLHF	TGTGCCAGCAGTTTAGGGCAGGCAAATTCACCCCTCCACTTT	TRBV28	many	-	TRBJ1-6
CASSESRVGYTEAFF	TGCGCCAGCAGTGAGTCGAGGGTCGGGTACACTGAAGCTTTCTTT	TRBV10-1	many	-	TRBJ1-1
CASSLWNSGTSGGRTDTQYF	TGTGCCAGCAGCTTATGGAACTCCGGGACTAGCGGGGGGCGCACAGATACGCAGTATTTT	TRBV7-2	many	TRBD2	TRBJ2-3
CAWSQSGYGYTF	TGTGCCTGGAGCCAAAGCGGTTATGGCTACACCTTC	TRBV30	many	-	TRBJ1-2
CASRYRGRPDTQYF	TGTGCCAGCAGATACAGGGGGCGGCCAGATACGCAGTATTTT	TRBV6-6	many	TRBD1	TRBJ2-3
CASSPRMRTSPPETQYF	TGTGCCAGCTCACCACGGATGAGGACGTCCCCCCCCGAGACCCAGTACTTC	TRBV18	many	-	TRBJ2-5
CASSPRNTGELFF	TGTGCCAGCTCACCGAGGAACACCGGGGAGCTGTTTTTT	TRBV18	many	-	TRBJ2-2
CASRTPGHNYGYTF	TGTGCCAGCAGGACCCCGGGACATAACTATGGCTACACCTTC	TRBV6-5	few	-	TRBJ1-2
CASSEGWELGEQFF	TGTGCCAGCAGTGAAGGATGGGAGCTGGGTGAGCAGTTCTTC	TRBV6-1	many	-	TRBJ2-1
CASSLLTSGVSTDTQYF	TGTGCCAGCAGTCTCCTGACTAGCGGGGTGAGCACAGATACGCAGTATTTT	TRBV12-3/TRBV12-4	few	TRBD2	TRBJ2-3
CASRDHRLAKNIQYF	TGTGCCAGCAGGGACCACAGGCTAGCCAAAAACATTCAGTACTTC	TRBV6-1	-	-	TRBJ2-4
CASSPGGLTDTQYF	TGTGCCAGCAGCCCCGGGGGGCTCACAGATACGCAGTATTTT	TRBV7-3	many	-	TRBJ2-3
CASSDGELAGNTIYF	TGCGCCAGCAGTGACGGGGAATTGGCTGGAAACACCATATATTTT	TRBV10-2	few	-	TRBJ1-3